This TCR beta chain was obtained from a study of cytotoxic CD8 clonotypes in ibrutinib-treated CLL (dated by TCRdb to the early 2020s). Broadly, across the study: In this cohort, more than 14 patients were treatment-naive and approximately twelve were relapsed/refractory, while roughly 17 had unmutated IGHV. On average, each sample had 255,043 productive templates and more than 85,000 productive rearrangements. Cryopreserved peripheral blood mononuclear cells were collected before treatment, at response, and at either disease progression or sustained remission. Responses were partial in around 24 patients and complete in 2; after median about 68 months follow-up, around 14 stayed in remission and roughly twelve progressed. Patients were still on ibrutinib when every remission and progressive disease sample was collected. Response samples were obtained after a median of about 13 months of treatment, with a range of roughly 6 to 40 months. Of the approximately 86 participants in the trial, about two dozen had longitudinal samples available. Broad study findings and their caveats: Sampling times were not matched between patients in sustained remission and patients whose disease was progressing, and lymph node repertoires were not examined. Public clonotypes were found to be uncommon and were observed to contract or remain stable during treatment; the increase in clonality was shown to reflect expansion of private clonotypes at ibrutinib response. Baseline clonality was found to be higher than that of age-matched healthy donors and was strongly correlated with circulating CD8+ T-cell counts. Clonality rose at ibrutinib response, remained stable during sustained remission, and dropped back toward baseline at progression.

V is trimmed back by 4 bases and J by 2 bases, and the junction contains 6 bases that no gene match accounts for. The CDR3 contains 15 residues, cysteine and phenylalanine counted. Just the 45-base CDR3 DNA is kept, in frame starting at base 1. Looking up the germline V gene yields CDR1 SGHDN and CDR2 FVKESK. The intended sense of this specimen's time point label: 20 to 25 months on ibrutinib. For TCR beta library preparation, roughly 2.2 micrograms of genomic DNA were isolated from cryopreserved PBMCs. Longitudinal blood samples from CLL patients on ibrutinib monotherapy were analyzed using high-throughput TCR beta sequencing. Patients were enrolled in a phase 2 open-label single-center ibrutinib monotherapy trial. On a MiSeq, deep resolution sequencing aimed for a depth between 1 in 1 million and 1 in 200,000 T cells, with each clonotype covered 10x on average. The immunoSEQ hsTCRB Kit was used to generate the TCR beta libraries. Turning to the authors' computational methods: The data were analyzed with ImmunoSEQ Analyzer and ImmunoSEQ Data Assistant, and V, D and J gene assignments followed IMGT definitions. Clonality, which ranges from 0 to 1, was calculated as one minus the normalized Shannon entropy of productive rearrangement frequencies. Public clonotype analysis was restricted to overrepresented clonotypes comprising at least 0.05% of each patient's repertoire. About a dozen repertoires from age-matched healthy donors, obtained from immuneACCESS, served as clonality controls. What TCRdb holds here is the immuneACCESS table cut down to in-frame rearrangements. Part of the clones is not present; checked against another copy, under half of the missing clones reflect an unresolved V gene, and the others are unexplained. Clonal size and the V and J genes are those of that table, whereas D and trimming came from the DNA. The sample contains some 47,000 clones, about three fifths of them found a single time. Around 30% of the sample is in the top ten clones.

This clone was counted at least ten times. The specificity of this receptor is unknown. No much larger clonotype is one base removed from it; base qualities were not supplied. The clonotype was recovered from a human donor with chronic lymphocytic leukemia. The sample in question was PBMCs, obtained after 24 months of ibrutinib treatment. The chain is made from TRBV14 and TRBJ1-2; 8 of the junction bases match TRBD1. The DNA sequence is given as TGTGCCAGCAGCCCCCGGACAGGGCAGAACTATGGCTACACCTTC. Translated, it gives CASSPRTGQNYGYTF. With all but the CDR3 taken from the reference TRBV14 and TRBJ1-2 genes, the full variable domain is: EAGVTQFPSHSVIEKGQTVTLRCDPISGHDNLYWYRRVMGKEIKFLLHFVKESKQDESGMPNNRFLAERTGGTYSTLKVQPAELEDSGVYFCASSPRTGQNYGYTFGSGTRLTVV.